These T cell receptor beta chains were read from a single sample in a study of T cell responses to AZD1222 COVID-19 vaccine. Only in-frame clones appear in the TCRdb table, and some are missing; sequencing was by immunoSEQ multiplex PCR. The sample has 75,000 to 95,000 clones, about 91% seen once; the top ten hold about 7.1%. The specimen comprised peripheral blood, sampled on day 0 of MenACWY control vaccination. The source is an adult in good health. Both conserved end residues are part of each CDR3. The D gene is left open where the match is weak. Expanded clones get a size class; other rows say once, few or many, or leave the size out.

clone size	V gene	J gene	D gene	CDR3 protein	CDR3 DNA
-	TRBV28	TRBJ1-1	TRBD1	CASRQGGRRNTEAFF	TGTGCCAGCAGGCAGGGGGGACGGAGGAACACTGAAGCTTTCTTT
-	TRBV5-1	TRBJ2-1	TRBD2	CASSPGLAGYNEQFF	TGCGCCAGCAGCCCGGGACTAGCGGGATACAATGAGCAGTTCTTC
-	TRBV20-1	TRBJ2-5	-	CSARWETQYF	TGCAGTGCGAGGTGGGAGACCCAGTACTTC
-	TRBV6-6	TRBJ2-6	TRBD1	CASSPSGQGATGANVLTF	TGTGCCAGCAGTCCGAGTGGACAGGGGGCGACTGGGGCCAACGTCCTGACTTTC
-	TRBV5-1	TRBJ2-5	-	CASSTGDPGPRPQYF	TGCGCCAGCAGCACGGGCGATCCGGGGCCCAGACCCCAGTACTTC
-	TRBV19	TRBJ2-3	-	CASSIWGGQDDGVDTQYF	TGTGCCAGTAGTATTTGGGGCGGACAAGACGATGGAGTGGATACGCAGTATTTT
-	TRBV11-3	TRBJ2-7	-	CASSLDRAGEQYF	TGTGCCAGCAGCCTGGACAGAGCGGGGGAGCAGTACTTC
once	TRBV7-9	TRBJ2-7	TRBD1	CASSPGQGTYEQYF	TGTGCCAGCAGCCCGGGACAGGGGACCTACGAGCAGTACTTC
-	TRBV24-1	TRBJ2-2	TRBD1	CATSDPRTGGTGELFF	TGTGCCACCAGTGATCCGAGGACAGGGGGTACCGGGGAGCTGTTTTTT
-	TRBV30	TRBJ2-1	TRBD2	CACPSASGGGREQFF	TGTGCCTGCCCCTCGGCGAGCGGGGGGGGCAGGGAGCAGTTCTTC
once	TRBV9	TRBJ2-5	-	CASSLGTSQETQYF	TGTGCCAGCAGCCTAGGGACAAGCCAAGAGACCCAGTACTTC
-	TRBV18	TRBJ2-7	TRBD2	CASSQGLAGVHEQYF	TGTGCCAGCTCCCAGGGACTAGCGGGAGTGCACGAGCAGTACTTC
-	TRBV7-3	TRBJ2-1	TRBD2	CASSPTSGSNYNEQFF	TGTGCCAGCAGCCCAACTAGCGGAAGCAATTACAATGAGCAGTTCTTC
-	TRBV9	TRBJ2-3	TRBD2	CASSGGTSGLTDTQYF	TGTGCCAGCAGCGGGGGGACTAGCGGACTCACAGATACGCAGTATTTT
-	TRBV7-2	TRBJ1-2	-	CASSAPGRYYGYTF	TGTGCCAGCAGCGCCCCGGGCCGATACTATGGCTACACCTTC
-	TRBV29-1	TRBJ2-3	TRBD2	CSVGGRAISDTQYF	TGCAGCGTTGGAGGGAGGGCTATTTCGGATACGCAGTATTTT
-	TRBV19	TRBJ2-5	-	CASSSQTGTFDQYF	TGTGCCAGTAGTTCCCAAACAGGAACTTTCGACCAGTACTTC
-	TRBV19	TRBJ1-1	-	CASRGGAGSAFF	TGTGCCAGTAGAGGGGGGGCCGGGTCGGCTTTCTTT
once	TRBV7-9	TRBJ1-3	TRBD1	CASRAGGSGNTIYF	TGTGCCAGCAGGGCAGGGGGCTCTGGAAACACCATATATTTT
-	TRBV29-1	TRBJ2-1	-	CSVDRSYNEQFF	TGCAGCGTTGACAGGTCCTACAATGAGCAGTTCTTC
few	TRBV29-1	TRBJ2-6	-	CSVESGSGANVLTF	TGCAGCGTTGAGAGCGGCTCTGGGGCCAACGTCCTGACTTTC
-	TRBV7-2	TRBJ1-2	-	CASSLVIGGDGGYTF	TGTGCCAGCAGCTTAGTTATCGGGGGAGATGGTGGCTACACCTTC
-	TRBV28	TRBJ1-6	-	CAASPQVNSPLHF	TGTGCCGCATCCCCCCAGGTCAATTCACCCCTCCACTTT
-	TRBV24-1	TRBJ1-2	-	CATSDRDPEGGYTF	TGTGCCACCAGTGATCGGGACCCGGAAGGTGGCTACACCTTC
-	TRBV5-1	TRBJ2-3	TRBD2	CASSLVLAGPTDTQYF	TGCGCCAGCAGCTTGGTCCTAGCGGGACCCACAGATACGCAGTATTTT
-	TRBV9	TRBJ2-5	TRBD2	CASSVGLAGGPETETQYF	TGTGCCAGCAGCGTAGGACTAGCGGGAGGGCCTGAGACTGAGACCCAGTACTTC
-	TRBV2	TRBJ2-1	-	CASSFDRGVYNEQFF	TGTGCCAGCAGCTTCGACAGAGGAGTCTACAATGAGCAGTTCTTC
-	TRBV28	TRBJ1-5	-	CASSFRQVNQPQHF	TGTGCCAGCAGTTTTCGACAGGTCAATCAGCCCCAGCATTTT
-	TRBV2	TRBJ2-5	-	CASPKGELRETQYF	TGTGCCAGCCCTAAGGGGGAATTGAGAGAGACCCAGTACTTC
-	TRBV7-3	TRBJ2-2	-	CASSLPYTGELFF	TGTGCCAGCAGCCTGCCCTACACCGGGGAGCTGTTTTTT
-	TRBV6-5	TRBJ2-7	-	CASSQTGGSYEQYF	TGTGCCAGCAGTCAGACAGGTGGATCCTACGAGCAGTACTTC
-	TRBV11-3	TRBJ2-7	TRBD1	CASSQGQGDYEQYF	TGTGCCAGCAGCCAGGGACAGGGAGACTACGAGCAGTACTTC
-	TRBV2	TRBJ1-1	TRBD1	CASSGQGSRNTEAFF	TGTGCCAGCAGCGGACAGGGCTCTAGGAACACTGAAGCTTTCTTT
-	TRBV7-9	TRBJ1-6	-	CASSLGSPGDSPLHF	TGTGCCAGCAGCTTGGGGTCCCCTGGGGATTCACCCCTCCACTTT
-	TRBV6-2/TRBV6-3	TRBJ2-3	TRBD1	CASSSDRDHTDTQYF	TGTGCCAGCAGTTCTGACAGGGACCACACAGATACGCAGTATTTT
-	TRBV12-3/TRBV12-4	TRBJ1-1	-	CASAPGLNTEAFF	TGTGCCAGCGCCCCAGGCTTGAACACTGAAGCTTTCTTT
-	TRBV10-3	TRBJ2-1	-	CAITRTGPGAGNEQFF	TGTGCCATCACACGGACAGGTCCGGGGGCTGGCAATGAGCAGTTCTTC
-	TRBV5-1	TRBJ2-1	-	CASSRGTYNEQFF	TGCGCCAGCAGCCGGGGCACCTACAATGAGCAGTTCTTC
-	TRBV7-2	TRBJ2-7	TRBD1	CASSWGQWYEQYF	TGTGCCAGCAGCTGGGGACAGTGGTACGAGCAGTACTTC
-	TRBV6-2/TRBV6-3	TRBJ2-7	TRBD2	CASSSLAGGRSSYEQYF	TGTGCCAGCAGTTCCCTAGCGGGAGGCCGAAGCTCCTACGAGCAGTACTTC
-	TRBV20-1	TRBJ1-4	-	CSASRQVGEKLFF	TGCAGTGCTAGTAGACAAGTTGGGGAAAAACTGTTTTTT
-	TRBV19	TRBJ1-1	TRBD1	CASSMRDRVVSCVF	TGTGCCAGTAGTATGAGGGACAGGGTGGTTTCGTGTGTCTTT
-	TRBV7-2	TRBJ1-5	-	CASSFQRGSNQPQHF	TGTGCCAGCAGCTTTCAAAGGGGTAGCAATCAGCCCCAGCATTTT
few	TRBV19	TRBJ2-3	-	CASPGGREADRTDTQYF	TGTGCCAGCCCTGGGGGGAGAGAAGCGGACCGCACAGATACGCAGTATTTT
-	TRBV5-4	TRBJ1-2	-	CASSLASGTSNYGYTF	TGTGCCAGCAGCTTGGCCTCGGGGACAAGTAACTATGGCTACACCTTC
-	TRBV5-6	TRBJ2-6	-	CASRPTTGVFGANVLTF	TGTGCCAGCAGGCCAACGACCGGCGTGTTCGGGGCCAACGTCCTGACTTTC
-	TRBV6-5	TRBJ1-6	-	CATEENSPLHF	TGTGCCACCGAAGAAAATTCACCCCTCCACTTT
-	TRBV6-1	TRBJ2-7	TRBD2	CASSERTSGKTEQYF	TGTGCCAGCAGTGAAAGGACTAGCGGGAAGACCGAGCAGTACTTC
-	TRBV2	TRBJ2-5	TRBD1	CASIRGQTETQYF	TGTGCCAGCATAAGGGGGCAGACAGAGACCCAGTACTTC
-	TRBV7-8	TRBJ1-5	TRBD1	CASSRGRGDRVWNQPQHF	TGTGCCAGCAGCCGAGGCCGGGGGGACAGGGTCTGGAATCAGCCCCAGCATTTT
-	TRBV6-2/TRBV6-3	TRBJ2-7	TRBD2	CASSYSSGVYEQYF	TGTGCCAGCAGTTACTCGAGCGGGGTCTACGAGCAGTACTTC
once	TRBV18	TRBJ2-7	-	CASSPLAPSSYEQYF	TGTGCCAGCTCACCACTAGCGCCAAGCTCCTACGAGCAGTACTTC
-	TRBV5-6	TRBJ2-7	-	CASSRLAYEQYF	TGTGCCAGCAGTCGACTTGCCTACGAGCAGTACTTC
once	TRBV5-1	TRBJ2-5	-	CASSLADRQETQYF	TGCGCCAGCAGCTTGGCCGACAGACAAGAGACCCAGTACTTC
-	TRBV7-3	TRBJ2-3	TRBD1	CASSLGQGAIDTQYF	TGTGCCAGCAGCTTGGGACAGGGGGCGATAGATACGCAGTATTTT
-	TRBV6-1	TRBJ2-7	-	CASSEAGHYEQYF	TGTGCCAGCAGTGAAGCGGGACACTACGAGCAGTACTTC
-	TRBV19	TRBJ2-5	-	CASSIGPGLQETQYF	TGTGCCAGTAGTATAGGGCCAGGCCTCCAAGAGACCCAGTACTTC
-	TRBV15	TRBJ1-3	-	CATSLRSSGNTIYF	TGTGCCACCAGCTTACGGAGCTCTGGAAACACCATATATTTT
-	TRBV5-1	TRBJ2-1	-	CASSLGGARAGEQFF	TGCGCCAGCAGCTTGGGTGGGGCCAGGGCGGGTGAGCAGTTCTTC